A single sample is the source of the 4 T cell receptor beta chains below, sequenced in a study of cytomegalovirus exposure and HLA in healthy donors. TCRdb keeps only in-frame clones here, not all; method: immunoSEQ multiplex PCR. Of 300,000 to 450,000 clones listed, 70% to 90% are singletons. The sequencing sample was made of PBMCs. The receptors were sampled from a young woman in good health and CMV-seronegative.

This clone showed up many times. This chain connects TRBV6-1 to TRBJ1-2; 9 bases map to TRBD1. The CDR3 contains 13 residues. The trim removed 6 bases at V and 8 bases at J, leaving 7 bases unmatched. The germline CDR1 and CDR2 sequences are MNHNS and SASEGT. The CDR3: CASRVGQGQGYTF. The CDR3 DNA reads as TGTGCCAGCAGGGTAGGACAGGGGCAAGGCTACACCTTC.

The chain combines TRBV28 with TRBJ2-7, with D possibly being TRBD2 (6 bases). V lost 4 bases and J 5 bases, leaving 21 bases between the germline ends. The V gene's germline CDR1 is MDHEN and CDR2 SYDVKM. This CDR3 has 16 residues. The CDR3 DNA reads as TGTGCCAGCAGTTCACCAGGGACTCCGAGGCCCCACGAGCAGTACTTC. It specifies CASSSPGTPRPHEQYF.

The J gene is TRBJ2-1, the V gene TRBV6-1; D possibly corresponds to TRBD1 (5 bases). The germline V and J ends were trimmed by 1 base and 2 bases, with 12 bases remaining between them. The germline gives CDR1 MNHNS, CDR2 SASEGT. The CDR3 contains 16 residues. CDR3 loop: CASSEEGRQPYNEQFF. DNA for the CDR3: TGTGCCAGCAGTGAAGAGGGGCGTCAACCCTACAATGAGCAGTTCTTC.

In DNA form, the CDR3 reads TGTGCCAGCGGGCGGGCCTCCTACGAGCAGTACTTC. Translation: CASGRASYEQYF. This chain links TRBV27 with TRBJ2-7; possible D gene TRBD2, 5 bases. CDR1 and CDR2 from the germline V gene are MNHEY and SMNVEV (reference sequence). The CDR3 extends over 12 amino acids. V was pared by 8 bases and J by 0 bases, with 8 bases between.